This TCR beta chain was profiled in a study of cytomegalovirus exposure and HLA in healthy donors. Study background: A subsequent analysis reported that the 95 to 150 validation repertoires were produced on the same platform that had also been used for the roughly 700 first-cohort repertoires.

With regard to this clone: Its specificity is unknown.

Donors came from a validation cohort of approximately 110 subjects, distinct from the first 666-subject cohort. Only in-frame clones appear in the TCRdb table, and some are missing; sequencing was by immunoSEQ multiplex PCR. This sample has about 98,000 clones, with roughly 87% found just once. This CDR3 contains 15 residues. V was shortened by 2 bases and J by 1 base, with 11 bases between the two germline ends. The germline V gene has CDR1 SGHTA and CDR2 FQGTGA. Study findings and constraints: TCR sequences were mostly rare, though some public TCRs occurred in many donors. Overall, approximately 150 TCR beta chains were annotated as cytomegalovirus-associated.

Source material: PBMCs. The genes are TRBV7-3 and TRBJ1-1; D is unresolved. This clonotype was sampled from a man aged 18 to 30 in good health and CMV-seropositive. The CDR3 reads CASSLVTVKNTEAFF. The CDR3 DNA reads TGTGCCAGCAGCTTAGTAACAGTCAAGAACACTGAAGCTTTCTTT.